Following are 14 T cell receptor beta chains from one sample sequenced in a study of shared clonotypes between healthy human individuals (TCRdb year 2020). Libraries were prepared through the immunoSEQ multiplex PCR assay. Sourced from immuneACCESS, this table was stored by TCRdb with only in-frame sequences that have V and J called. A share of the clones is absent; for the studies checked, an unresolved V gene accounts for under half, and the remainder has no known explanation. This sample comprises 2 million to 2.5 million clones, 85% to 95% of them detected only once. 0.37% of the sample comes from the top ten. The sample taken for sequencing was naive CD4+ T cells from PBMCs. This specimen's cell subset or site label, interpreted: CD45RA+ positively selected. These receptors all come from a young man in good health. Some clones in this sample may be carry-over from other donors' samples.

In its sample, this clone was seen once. CDR3: CASSDRTSSEQFF. CDR3 bases: TGTGCCAGCAGCGACAGGACTAGTTCTGAGCAGTTCTTC. The chain joins TRBV7-3 to TRBJ2-1; D perhaps matches TRBD2 (7 bases). Per germline, CDR1 SGHTA and CDR2 FQGTGA. With 5 bases removed from V and 9 bases from J, the gap between germline ends came to 14 bases. This CDR3 spans 13 amino acids.

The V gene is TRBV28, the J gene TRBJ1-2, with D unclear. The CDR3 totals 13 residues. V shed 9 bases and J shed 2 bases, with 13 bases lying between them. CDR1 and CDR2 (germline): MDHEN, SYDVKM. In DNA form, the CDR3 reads TGTGCCAGGCCTGAAGGGAGGAACTATGGCTACACCTTC. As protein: CARPEGRNYGYTF.

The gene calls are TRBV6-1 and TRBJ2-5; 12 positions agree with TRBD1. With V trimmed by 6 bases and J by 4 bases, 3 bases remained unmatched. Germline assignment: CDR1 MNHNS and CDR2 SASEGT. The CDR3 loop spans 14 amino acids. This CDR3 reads CASRGQGAGETQYF. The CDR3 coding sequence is TGTGCCAGCAGGGGACAGGGGGCGGGAGAGACCCAGTACTTC.

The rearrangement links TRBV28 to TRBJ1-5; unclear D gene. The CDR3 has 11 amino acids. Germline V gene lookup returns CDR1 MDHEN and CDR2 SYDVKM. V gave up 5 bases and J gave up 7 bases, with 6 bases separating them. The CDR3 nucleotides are TGTGCCAGCAGTGATACACAGCCCCAGCATTTT. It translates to CASSDTQPQHF.

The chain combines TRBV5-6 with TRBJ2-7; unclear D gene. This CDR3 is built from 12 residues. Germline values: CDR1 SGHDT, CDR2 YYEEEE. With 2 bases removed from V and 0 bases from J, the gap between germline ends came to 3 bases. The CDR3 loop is CASSFSSYEQYF. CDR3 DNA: TGTGCCAGCAGCTTTTCCTCCTACGAGCAGTACTTC.

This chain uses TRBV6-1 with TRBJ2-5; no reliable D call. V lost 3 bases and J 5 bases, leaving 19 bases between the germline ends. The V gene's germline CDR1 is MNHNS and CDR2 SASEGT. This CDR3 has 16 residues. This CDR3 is CASSDTAILAWETQYF. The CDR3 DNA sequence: TGTGCCAGCAGTGATACCGCTATACTCGCCTGGGAGACCCAGTACTTC.

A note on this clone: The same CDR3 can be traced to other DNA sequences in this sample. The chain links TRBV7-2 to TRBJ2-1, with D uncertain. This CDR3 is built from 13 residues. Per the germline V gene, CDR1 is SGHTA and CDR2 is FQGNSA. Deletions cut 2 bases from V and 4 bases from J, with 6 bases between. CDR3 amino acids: CASSLLRYNEQFF. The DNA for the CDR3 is TGTGCCAGCAGCTTACTTCGGTACAATGAGCAGTTCTTC.

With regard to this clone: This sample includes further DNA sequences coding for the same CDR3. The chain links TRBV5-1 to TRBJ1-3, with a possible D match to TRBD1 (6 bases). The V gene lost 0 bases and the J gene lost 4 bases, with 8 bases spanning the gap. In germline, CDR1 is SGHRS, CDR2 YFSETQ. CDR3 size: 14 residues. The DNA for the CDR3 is TGCGCCAGCAGCTTGGGGACAGTCGGAAACACCATATATTTT. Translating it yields CASSLGTVGNTIYF.

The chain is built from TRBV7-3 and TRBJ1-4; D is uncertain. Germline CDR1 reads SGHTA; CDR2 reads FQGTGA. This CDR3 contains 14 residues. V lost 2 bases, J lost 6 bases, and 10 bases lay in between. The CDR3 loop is CASSLRTVDEKLFF. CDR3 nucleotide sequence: TGTGCCAGCAGCTTACGAACAGTAGATGAAAAACTGTTTTTT.

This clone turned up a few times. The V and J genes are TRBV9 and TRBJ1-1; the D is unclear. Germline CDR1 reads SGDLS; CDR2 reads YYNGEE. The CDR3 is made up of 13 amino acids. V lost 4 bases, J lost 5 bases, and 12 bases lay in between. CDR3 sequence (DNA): TGTGCCAGCAGCTCCACCCTGGGGACTGAAGCTTTCTTT. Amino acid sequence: CASSSTLGTEAFF.

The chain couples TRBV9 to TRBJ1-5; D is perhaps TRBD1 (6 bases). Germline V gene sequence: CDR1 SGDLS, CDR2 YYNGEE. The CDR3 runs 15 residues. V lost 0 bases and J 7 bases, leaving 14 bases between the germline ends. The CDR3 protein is CASSVDVGGGQPQHF. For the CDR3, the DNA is TGTGCCAGCAGCGTAGACGTGGGGGGCGGCCAGCCCCAGCATTTT.

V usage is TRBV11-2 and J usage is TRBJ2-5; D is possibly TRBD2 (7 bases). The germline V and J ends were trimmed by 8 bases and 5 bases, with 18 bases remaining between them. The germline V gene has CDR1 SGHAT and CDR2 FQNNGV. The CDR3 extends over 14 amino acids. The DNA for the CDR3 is TGTGCCAGCTCCCTAGGGGCGGGGGCGGAGACCCAGTACTTC. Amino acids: CASSLGAGAETQYF.

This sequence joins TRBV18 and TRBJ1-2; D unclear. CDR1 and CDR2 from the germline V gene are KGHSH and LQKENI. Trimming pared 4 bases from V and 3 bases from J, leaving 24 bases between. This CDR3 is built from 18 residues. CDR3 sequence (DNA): TGTGCCAGCTCACAAACGTATTCACAAGGGAGTGGTGACTATGGCTACACCTTC. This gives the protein CASSQTYSQGSGDYGYTF.

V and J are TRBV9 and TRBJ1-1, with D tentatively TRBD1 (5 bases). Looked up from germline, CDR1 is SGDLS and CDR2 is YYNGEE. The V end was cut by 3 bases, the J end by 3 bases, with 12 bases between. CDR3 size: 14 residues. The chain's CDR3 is CASSAGGSYTEAFF. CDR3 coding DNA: TGTGCCAGCAGCGCCGGGGGGTCCTACACTGAAGCTTTCTTT.